The 13 T cell receptor beta chains below were found in one sample sequenced in a study of blood T cell repertoires in COVID-19. Produced via immunoSEQ multiplex PCR; TCRdb's table is partial and in-frame only. The sample holds tens of thousands of clones, 75% to 90% seen once. The sequenced material came from peripheral blood. These receptors were taken from a human donor in a cohort sampled during active COVID-19.

The chain employs TRBV18 and TRBJ1-1; 8 bases map to TRBD1. With 3 bases clipped from V and 1 base from J, the junction kept 13 bases outside the gene matches. Germline CDR1 and CDR2: KGHSH and LQKENI. The CDR3 totals 18 residues. CDR3 sequence: CASSPGTGPPRTNTEAFF. As DNA, the CDR3 is TGTGCCAGCTCACCTGGGACAGGACCCCCCCGTACGAACACTGAAGCTTTCTTT.

The rearrangement uses TRBV27 and TRBJ2-7; D is possibly TRBD2 (7 bases). The CDR3 consists of 14 residues. CDR1 MNHEY and CDR2 SMNVEV come from the germline V gene (reference sequence). V was clipped by 6 bases and J by 7 bases, with 19 bases between them. The CDR3 DNA reads as TGTGCCAGCAGGCCCGGGGGGCGCCTTGGGGAGCAGTACTTC. This codes for CASRPGGRLGEQYF.

The J gene is TRBJ1-2, the V gene TRBV3-1 (or the pseudogene TRBV3-2), with 7 nucleotides matching TRBD1. Germline CDR1 and CDR2: LGHDT and YNNKEL (reference sequence). V was clipped by 4 bases and J by 0 bases; unmatched bases: 5. The CDR3 has 15 amino acids. The CDR3 sequence: CASSLRDRANYGYTF. Here the CDR3 DNA reads TGTGCCAGCAGCCTCCGGGACAGAGCTAACTATGGCTACACCTTC.

The genes are TRBV7-9 and TRBJ1-3; D is possibly TRBD1 (5 bases). The CDR3 sequence is 16 residues long. CDR1 and CDR2 (germline): SEHNR, FQNEAQ (reference sequence). V lost 4 bases and J lost 4, with 17 bases in between. CDR3 nucleotides: TGTGCCAGCAGCTCGGGGGAGTGGGCACGGGGAAACACCATATATTTT. This sequence encodes CASSSGEWARGNTIYF. Looking up the rest from reference TRBV7-9 and TRBJ1-3 gives the full variable domain: DTGVSQNPRHKITKRGQNVTFRCDPISEHNRLYWYRQTLGQGPEFLTYFQNEAQLEKSRLLSDRFSAERPKGSFSTLEIQRTEQGDSAMYLCASSSGEWARGNTIYFGEGSWLTVV.

V gene TRBV7-2 combines with J gene TRBJ2-7; 11 nucleotides agree with TRBD1. V shed 7 bases and J 3 bases; nucleotides not matched to a gene: 8. The CDR3 is made up of 15 amino acids. CDR1 and CDR2 from the germline V gene are SGHTA and FQGNSA. CDR3 in amino acids: CASTKGGTGGYEQYF. The DNA for the CDR3 is TGTGCCAGCACTAAGGGGGGGACAGGGGGCTACGAGCAGTACTTC.

This clone has more than one count but fewer than ten. The J gene is TRBJ2-2, the V gene TRBV7-2; D may be TRBD1 (6 bases). This CDR3 contains 15 residues. Germline V CDR1 and CDR2: SGHTA, FQGNSA. V was pared by 4 bases and J by 4 bases, with 13 bases between. Written as DNA, the CDR3 is TGTGCCAGCAGCTCTCAGGGGTGGAGCACCGGGGAGCTGTTTTTT. This translates into CASSSQGWSTGELFF.

This sequence joins TRBV5-1 and TRBJ1-4; TRBD1 matches at 10 bases. V lost 3 bases, J lost 8 bases, and 19 bases stayed unmatched. Germline V gene sequence: CDR1 SGHRS, CDR2 YFSETQ. The CDR3 is 19 residues long. CDR3 nucleotide sequence: TGCGCCAGCAGCTCGCGTCTCCGGACGATGGGACAGGGGTGGGAAAAACTGTTTTTT. This translates into CASSSRLRTMGQGWEKLFF.

The V call is TRBV3-1 (or the pseudogene TRBV3-2), the J call TRBJ1-1; D unclear. The CDR3 totals 13 residues. V lost 0 bases and J 7 bases, leaving 9 bases between the germline ends. Looked up from germline, CDR1 is LGHDT and CDR2 is YNNKEL (reference sequence). The CDR3 sequence is CASSQEAPLEAFF. The CDR3 region has the DNA TGTGCCAGCAGCCAAGAAGCACCACTTGAAGCTTTCTTT.

CDR3 region: CASSFSAGLAYGYTF. The CDR3 DNA reads TGCGCCAGCAGCTTTTCTGCGGGGTTAGCCTATGGCTACACCTTC. The chain is built from TRBV5-1 and TRBJ1-2; D remains unclear. Deletions cut 2 bases from V and 4 bases from J, with 15 bases between. CDR1 and CDR2 from the germline V gene are SGHRS and YFSETQ. The CDR3 runs to 15 residues.

This chain joins TRBV9 and TRBJ1-1, with TRBD1 as a possible D gene (6 bases). V dropped 4 bases and J dropped 4 bases, with 14 bases sitting between them. CDR1 is SGDLS and CDR2 is YYNGEE in the germline V gene. The CDR3 extends over 14 amino acids. The CDR3 sequence: CASSTRDTSTEAFF. The DNA of the CDR3 is TGTGCCAGCAGCACTAGGGACACTTCCACTGAAGCTTTCTTT.

This chain joins TRBV11-2 and TRBJ1-3; no clear D gene. The CDR3 runs 17 residues. Germline CDR1 is SGHAT and CDR2 is FQNNGV. Trimming cost V 5 bases and J 2 bases, with 19 bases left between them. CDR3 protein: CASSPRSRQAAGNTIYF. In nucleotides, the CDR3 is TGTGCCAGCAGCCCCCGATCCCGACAAGCGGCTGGAAACACCATATATTTT.

This chain connects TRBV4-2 to TRBJ1-2, with 7 bases aligning to TRBD1. Germline V gives CDR1 LGHNA, CDR2 YNFKEQ. J lost 5 bases, V lost 7 bases, and 7 bases had no gene match. The CDR3 runs 13 residues. The chain's CDR3 is CASMRMGQYGYTF. CDR3 coding DNA: TGTGCCAGCATGAGAATGGGACAGTATGGCTACACCTTC.

The genes are TRBV28 and TRBJ1-2; 11 bases line up with TRBD1. Germline trimming cut 6 bases from V and 8 bases from J; bases unmatched to any gene: 14. Germline V gene lookup returns CDR1 MDHEN and CDR2 SYDVKM. This CDR3 has 16 amino acids. CDR3 region: CASSLLLPGQGGGYTF. The CDR3 DNA reads TGTGCCAGCAGCCTCTTACTTCCGGGACAGGGGGGAGGCTACACCTTC.